The clone carrying this TCR beta chain was picked up many times. No antigen is known for it. TCRdb analysed the 5' RACE reads with MiXCR anew, one entry per CDR3 protein. The profile covers about 21,000 distinct CDR3 sequences, with 6.2% appearing a single time and 35% to 55% taken by the ten largest. The data belong to a study of neurological immune-mediated disorders. The study's findings and limits: The highest TCR clonal expansion occurred in HTLV-1-associated myelopathy; multiple sclerosis fell below healthy controls. CDR3 amino acid sequences of expanded clones were not shared across subjects, a result suggesting private repertoires in all groups.

There were roughly 1 million CD4+ or CD8+ T cells used in the sorted libraries. The length of the CDR3 is 13 residues. The V gene lost 2 bases and the J gene lost 5 bases, with 10 bases spanning the gap. CDR1 SGHRS and CDR2 YFSETQ come from the germline V gene. The gene calls are TRBV5-1 and TRBJ1-1; D might be TRBD1 (5 bases). This receptor was obtained from a man in his late teens or twenties in good health. Input material: CD8+ T cells from blood. The DNA for the CDR3 is TGCGCCAGCAGCTTACAGGAGATTACTGAAGCTTTCTTT. Translating gives CASSLQEITEAFF.